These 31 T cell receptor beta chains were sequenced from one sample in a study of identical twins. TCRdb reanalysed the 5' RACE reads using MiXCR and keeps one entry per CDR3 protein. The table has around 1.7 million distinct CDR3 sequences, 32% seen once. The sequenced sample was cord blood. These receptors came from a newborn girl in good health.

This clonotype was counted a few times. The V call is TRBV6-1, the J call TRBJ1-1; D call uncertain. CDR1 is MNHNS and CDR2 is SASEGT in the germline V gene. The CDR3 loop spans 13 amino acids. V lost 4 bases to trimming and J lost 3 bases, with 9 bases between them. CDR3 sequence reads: CASSVRADTEAFF. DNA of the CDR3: TGTGCCAGCAGTGTAAGGGCGGACACTGAAGCTTTCTTT.

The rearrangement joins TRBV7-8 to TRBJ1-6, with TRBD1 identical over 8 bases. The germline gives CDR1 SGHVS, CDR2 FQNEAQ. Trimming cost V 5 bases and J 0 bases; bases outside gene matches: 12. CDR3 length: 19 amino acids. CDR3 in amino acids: CASSPKWTGISSYNSPLHF. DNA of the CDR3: TGTGCCAGCAGCCCCAAGTGGACAGGGATAAGCTCCTATAATTCACCCCTCCACTTT.

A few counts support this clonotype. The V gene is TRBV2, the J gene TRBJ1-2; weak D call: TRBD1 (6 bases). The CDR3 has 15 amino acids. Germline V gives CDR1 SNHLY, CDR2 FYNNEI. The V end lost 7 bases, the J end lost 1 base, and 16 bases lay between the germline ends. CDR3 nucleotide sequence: TGTGCCAGCACCCAAGGGGGGACTCTTAACTATGGCTACACCTTC. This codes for CASTQGGTLNYGYTF.

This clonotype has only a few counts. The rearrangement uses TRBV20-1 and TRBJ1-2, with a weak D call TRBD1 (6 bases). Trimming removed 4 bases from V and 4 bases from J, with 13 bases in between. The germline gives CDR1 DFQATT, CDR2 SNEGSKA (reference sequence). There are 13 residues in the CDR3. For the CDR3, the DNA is TGCAGTGCTATGGACAGCCGTTTCTATGGCTACACCTTC. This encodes CSAMDSRFYGYTF.

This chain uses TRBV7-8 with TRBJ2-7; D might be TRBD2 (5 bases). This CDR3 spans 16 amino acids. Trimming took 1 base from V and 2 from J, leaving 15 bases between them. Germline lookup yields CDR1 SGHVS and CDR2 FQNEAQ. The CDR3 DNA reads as TGTGCCAGCAGCTTAGGGAGAACTAGGAGCACCTACGAGCAGTACTTC. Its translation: CASSLGRTRSTYEQYF.

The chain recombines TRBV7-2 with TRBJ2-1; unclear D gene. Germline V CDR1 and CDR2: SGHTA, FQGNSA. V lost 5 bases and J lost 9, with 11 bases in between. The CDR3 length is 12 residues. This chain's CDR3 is CASSPPISEQFF. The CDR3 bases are TGTGCCAGCAGCCCCCCCATCAGTGAGCAGTTCTTC. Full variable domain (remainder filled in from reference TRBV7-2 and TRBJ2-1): GAGVSQSPSNKVTEKGKDVELRCDPISGHTALYWYRQSLGQGLEFLIYFQGNSAPDKSGLPSDRFSAERTGGSVSTLTIQRTQQEDSAVYLCASSPPISEQFFGPGTRLTVL.

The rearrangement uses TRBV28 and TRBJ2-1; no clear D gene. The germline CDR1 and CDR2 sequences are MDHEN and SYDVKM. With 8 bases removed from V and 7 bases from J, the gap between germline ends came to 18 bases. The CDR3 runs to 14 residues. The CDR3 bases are TGTGCCAGCCGCCCAATGAAGCTCGCGAATGAGCAGTTCTTC. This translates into CASRPMKLANEQFF.

CDR3 sequence (DNA): TGTGCCAGCAGCTTCACAGGGGAAGGATCCCAAGAGACCCAGTACTTC. Amino acids: CASSFTGEGSQETQYF. The chain joins TRBV7-9 to TRBJ2-5; TRBD1 aligns across 7 bases. CDR1 is SEHNR, CDR2 FQNEAQ, per germline (reference sequence). With 3 bases clipped from V and 1 base from J, the junction kept 8 bases outside the gene matches. This CDR3 has 16 residues.

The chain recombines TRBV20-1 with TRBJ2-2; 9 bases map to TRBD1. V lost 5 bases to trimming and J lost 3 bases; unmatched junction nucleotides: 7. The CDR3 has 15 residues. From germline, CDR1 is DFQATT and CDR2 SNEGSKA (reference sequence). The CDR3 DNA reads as TGCAGTGCTTTGGGGGGACAGGGTGACACCGGGGAGCTGTTTTTT. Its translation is CSALGGQGDTGELFF.

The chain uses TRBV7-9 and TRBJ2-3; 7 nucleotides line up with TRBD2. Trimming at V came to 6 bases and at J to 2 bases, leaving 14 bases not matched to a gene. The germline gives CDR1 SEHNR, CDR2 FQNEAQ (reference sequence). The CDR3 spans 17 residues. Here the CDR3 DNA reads TGTGCCAGCAGAAATACTAGCGCCCTGGGCCTCACAGATACGCAGTATTTT. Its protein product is CASRNTSALGLTDTQYF.

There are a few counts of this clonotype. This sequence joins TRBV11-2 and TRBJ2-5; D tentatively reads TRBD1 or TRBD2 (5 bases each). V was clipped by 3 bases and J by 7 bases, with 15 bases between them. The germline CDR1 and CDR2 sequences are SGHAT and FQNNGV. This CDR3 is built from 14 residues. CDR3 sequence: CASSFGAGTVTQYF. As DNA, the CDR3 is TGTGCCAGCAGCTTCGGGGCAGGCACTGTGACCCAGTACTTC. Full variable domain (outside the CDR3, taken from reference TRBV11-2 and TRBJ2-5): EAGVAQSPRYKIIEKRQSVAFWCNPISGHATLYWYQQILGQGPKLLIQFQNNGVVDDSQLPKDRFSAERLKGVDSTLKIQPAKLEDSAVYLCASSFGAGTVTQYFGPGTRLLVL.

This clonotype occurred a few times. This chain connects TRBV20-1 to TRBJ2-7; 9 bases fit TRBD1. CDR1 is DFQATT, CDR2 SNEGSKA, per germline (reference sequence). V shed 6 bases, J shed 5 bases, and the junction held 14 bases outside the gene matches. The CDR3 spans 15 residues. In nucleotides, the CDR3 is TGCAGTGCCAAGATAATCGACAGGGGGAAGAACGAGCAGTACTTC. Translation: CSAKIIDRGKNEQYF.

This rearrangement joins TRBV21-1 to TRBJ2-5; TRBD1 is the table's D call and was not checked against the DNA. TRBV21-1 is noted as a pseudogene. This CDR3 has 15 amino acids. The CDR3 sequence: CASSKARQGGDVQYF. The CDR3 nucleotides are TGTGCCAGCAGCAAAGCGAGGCAGGGGGGAGACGTGCAGTACTTC.

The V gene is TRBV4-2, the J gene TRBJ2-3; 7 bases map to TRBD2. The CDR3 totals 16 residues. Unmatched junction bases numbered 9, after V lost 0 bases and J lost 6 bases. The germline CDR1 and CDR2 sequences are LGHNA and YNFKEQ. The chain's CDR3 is CASSQDPIAGSDTQYF. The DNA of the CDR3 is TGTGCCAGCAGCCAAGACCCGATAGCGGGCAGCGATACGCAGTATTTT.

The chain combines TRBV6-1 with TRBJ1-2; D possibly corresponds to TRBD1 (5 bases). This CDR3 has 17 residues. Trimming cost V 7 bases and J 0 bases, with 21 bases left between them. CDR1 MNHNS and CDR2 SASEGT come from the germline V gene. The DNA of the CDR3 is TGTGCCAGCACTACCGGGACCGCAGAAGGGGCTAACTATGGCTACACCTTC. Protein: CASTTGTAEGANYGYTF.

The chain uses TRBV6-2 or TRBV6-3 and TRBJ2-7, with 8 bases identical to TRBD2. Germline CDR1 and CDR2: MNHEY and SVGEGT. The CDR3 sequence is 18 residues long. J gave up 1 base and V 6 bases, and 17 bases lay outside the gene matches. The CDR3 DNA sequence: TGTGCCAGCAGCCGGACGCAAGATGGGACTAGGATTTCCTACGAGCAGTACTTC. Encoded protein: CASSRTQDGTRISYEQYF.

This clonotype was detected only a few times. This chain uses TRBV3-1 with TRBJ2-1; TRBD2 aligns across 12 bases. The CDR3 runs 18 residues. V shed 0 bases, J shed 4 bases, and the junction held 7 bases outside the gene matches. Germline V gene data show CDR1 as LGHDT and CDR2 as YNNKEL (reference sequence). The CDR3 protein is CASSQDRVTSGRYNEQFF. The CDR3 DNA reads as TGTGCCAGCAGCCAAGATCGAGTGACTAGCGGGAGATACAATGAGCAGTTCTTC.

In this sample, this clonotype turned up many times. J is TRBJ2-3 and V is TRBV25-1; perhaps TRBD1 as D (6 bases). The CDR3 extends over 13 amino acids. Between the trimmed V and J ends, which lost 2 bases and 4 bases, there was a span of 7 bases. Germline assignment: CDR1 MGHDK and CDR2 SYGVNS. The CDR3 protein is CASSEQGPDTQYF. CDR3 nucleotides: TGTGCCAGCAGTGAACAGGGGCCAGATACGCAGTATTTT.

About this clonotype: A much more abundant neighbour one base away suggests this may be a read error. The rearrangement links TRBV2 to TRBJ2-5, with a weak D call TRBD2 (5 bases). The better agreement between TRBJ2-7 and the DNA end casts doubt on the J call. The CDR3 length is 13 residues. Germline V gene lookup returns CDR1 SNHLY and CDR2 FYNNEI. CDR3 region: CASKGLIAYEQYF. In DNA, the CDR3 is TGTGCCAGCAAAGGACTTATCGCCTACGAGCAGTACTTC.

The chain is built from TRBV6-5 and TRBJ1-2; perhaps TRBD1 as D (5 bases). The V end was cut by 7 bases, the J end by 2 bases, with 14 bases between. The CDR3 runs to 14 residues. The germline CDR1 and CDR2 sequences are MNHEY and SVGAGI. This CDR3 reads CASTSGTTNYGYTF. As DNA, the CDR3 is TGTGCCAGCACTTCCGGGACCACAAACTATGGCTACACCTTC.

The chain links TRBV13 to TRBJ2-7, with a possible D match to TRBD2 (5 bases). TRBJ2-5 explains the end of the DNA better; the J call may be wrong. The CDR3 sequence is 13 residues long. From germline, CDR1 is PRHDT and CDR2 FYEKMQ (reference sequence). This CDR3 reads CASSPAVEETQYF. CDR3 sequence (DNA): TGTGCCAGCAGCCCAGCGGTGGAAGAGACCCAGTACTTC.

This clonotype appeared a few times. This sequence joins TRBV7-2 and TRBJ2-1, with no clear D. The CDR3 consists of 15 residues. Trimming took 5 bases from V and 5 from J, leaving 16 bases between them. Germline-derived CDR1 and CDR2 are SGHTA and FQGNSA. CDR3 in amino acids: CASSLFVGMDNEQFF. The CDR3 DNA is TGTGCCAGCAGCCTTTTTGTGGGTATGGACAATGAGCAGTTCTTC.

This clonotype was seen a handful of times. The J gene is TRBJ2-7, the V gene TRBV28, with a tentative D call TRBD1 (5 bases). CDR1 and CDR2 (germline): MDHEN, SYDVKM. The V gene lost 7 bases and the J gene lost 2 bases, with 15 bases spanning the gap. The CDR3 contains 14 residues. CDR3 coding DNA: TGTGCCAGCACCCTGTACCAGGGCACCTACGAGCAGTACTTC. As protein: CASTLYQGTYEQYF.

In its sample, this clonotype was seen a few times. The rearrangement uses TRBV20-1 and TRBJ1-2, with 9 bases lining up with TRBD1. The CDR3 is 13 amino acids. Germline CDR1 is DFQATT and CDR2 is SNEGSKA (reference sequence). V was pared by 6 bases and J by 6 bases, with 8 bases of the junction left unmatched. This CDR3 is CSAPRTGANGYTF. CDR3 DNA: TGCAGTGCGCCCCGGACAGGGGCAAATGGCTACACCTTC.

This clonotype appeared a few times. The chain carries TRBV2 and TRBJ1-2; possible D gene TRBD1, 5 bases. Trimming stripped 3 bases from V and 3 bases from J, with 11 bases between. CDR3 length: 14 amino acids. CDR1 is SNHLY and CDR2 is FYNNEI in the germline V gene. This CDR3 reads CASSEAGGDYGYTF. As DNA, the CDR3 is TGTGCCAGCAGTGAGGCGGGGGGAGACTATGGCTACACCTTC.

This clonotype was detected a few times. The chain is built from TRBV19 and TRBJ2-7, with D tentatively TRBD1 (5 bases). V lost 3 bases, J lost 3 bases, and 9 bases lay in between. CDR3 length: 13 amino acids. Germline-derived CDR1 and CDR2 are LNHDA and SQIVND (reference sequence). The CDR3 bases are TGTGCCAGTAGTATGGGGCCCCTCTACGAGCAGTACTTC. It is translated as CASSMGPLYEQYF.

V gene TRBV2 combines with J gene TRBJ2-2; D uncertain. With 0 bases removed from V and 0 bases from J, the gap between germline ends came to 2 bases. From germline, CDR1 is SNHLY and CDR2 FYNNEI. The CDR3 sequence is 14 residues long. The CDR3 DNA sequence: TGTGCCAGCAGTGAAGCAGCGAACACCGGGGAGCTGTTTTTT. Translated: CASSEAANTGELFF.

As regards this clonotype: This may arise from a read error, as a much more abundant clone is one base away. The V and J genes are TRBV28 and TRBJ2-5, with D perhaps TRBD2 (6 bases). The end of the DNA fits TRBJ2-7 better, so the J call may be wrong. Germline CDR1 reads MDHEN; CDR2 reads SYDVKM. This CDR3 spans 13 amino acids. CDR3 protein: CASSLLSGVEQYF. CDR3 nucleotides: TGTGCCAGCAGTTTGCTATCGGGAGTCGAGCAGTACTTC.

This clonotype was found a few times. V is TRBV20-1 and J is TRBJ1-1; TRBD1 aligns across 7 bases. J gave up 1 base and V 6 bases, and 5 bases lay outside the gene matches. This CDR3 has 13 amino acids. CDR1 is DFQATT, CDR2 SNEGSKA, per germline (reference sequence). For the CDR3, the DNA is TGCAGTGCCCCCAGGGGGAGGAACACTGAAGCTTTCTTT. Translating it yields CSAPRGRNTEAFF.

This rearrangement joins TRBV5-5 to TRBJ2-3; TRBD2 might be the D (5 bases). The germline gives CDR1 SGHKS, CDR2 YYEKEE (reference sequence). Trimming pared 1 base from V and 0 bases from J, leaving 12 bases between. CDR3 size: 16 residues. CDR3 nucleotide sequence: TGTGCCAGCAGCTTGACGGGGTCGGGTAGCACAGATACGCAGTATTTT. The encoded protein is CASSLTGSGSTDTQYF.

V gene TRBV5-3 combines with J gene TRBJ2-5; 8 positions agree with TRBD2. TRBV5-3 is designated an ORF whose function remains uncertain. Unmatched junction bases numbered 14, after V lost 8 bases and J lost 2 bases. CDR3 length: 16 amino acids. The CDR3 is CASSETLAGGQETQYF. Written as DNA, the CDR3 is TGTGCCAGCAGCGAAACCTTGGCGGGAGGACAAGAGACCCAGTACTTC.